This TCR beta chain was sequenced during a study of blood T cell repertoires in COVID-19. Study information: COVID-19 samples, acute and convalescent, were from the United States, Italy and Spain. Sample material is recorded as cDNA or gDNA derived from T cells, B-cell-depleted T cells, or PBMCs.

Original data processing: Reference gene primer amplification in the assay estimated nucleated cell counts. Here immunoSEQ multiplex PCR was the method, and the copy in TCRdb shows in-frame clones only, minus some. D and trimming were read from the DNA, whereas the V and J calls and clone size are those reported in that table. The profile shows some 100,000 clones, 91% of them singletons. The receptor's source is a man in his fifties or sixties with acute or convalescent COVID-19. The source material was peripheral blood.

This CDR3 reads CASSIEATVNSPLHF. CDR3 DNA: TGTGCCAGTAGTATAGAGGCCACAGTTAATTCACCCCTCCACTTT. The V and J genes are TRBV19 and TRBJ1-6; no reliable D call. Germline V lookup: CDR1 LNHDA, CDR2 SQIVND (reference sequence). The CDR3 runs to 15 residues. V gave up 0 bases and J gave up 6 bases, with 9 bases separating them.